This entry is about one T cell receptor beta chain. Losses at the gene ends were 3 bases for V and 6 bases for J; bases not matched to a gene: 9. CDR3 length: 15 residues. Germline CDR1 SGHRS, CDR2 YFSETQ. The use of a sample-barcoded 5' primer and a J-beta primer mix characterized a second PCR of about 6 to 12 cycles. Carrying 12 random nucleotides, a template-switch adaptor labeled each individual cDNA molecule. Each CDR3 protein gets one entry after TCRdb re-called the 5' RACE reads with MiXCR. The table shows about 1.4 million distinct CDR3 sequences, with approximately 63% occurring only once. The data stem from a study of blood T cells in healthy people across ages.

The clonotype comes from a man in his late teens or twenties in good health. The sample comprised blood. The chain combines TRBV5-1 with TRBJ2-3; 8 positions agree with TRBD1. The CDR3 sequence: CASSSATGVRDTQYF. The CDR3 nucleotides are TGCGCCAGCAGCTCTGCGACAGGGGTAAGGGATACGCAGTATTTT.